This T cell receptor beta chain was sequenced in a study of cytomegalovirus exposure and HLA in healthy donors. Study-level information: Within an early data release were about 85 million unique TCRs drawn from HLA-typed donors.

Primers for the PCR totalled 60 Vbeta and 13 Jbeta. Profiling relied on immunoSEQ multiplex PCR, and the TCRdb table lists in-frame clones only, not all of them. The table lists over 150,000 clones, about 68% of them singletons. This clone occurred a few times. No antigen is known for it. The ends lost 3 bases at V and 0 bases at J; junction bases unmatched: 12. Germline loops: CDR1 SGHNT, CDR2 YYREEE (reference sequence). This CDR3 is 17 amino acids long. Study-wide results and limits: In a later analysis, several top co-occurrence clusters appeared linked to parvovirus B19, influenza, CMV and Epstein-Barr virus. A later examination showed that TCR association rates differed by HLA locus, with DRB1 most and HLA-C fewest.

This TCR was sampled from a man younger than 35 in good health and CMV-seronegative. The chain joins TRBV5-4 to TRBJ2-7; 7 nucleotides line up with TRBD2. Sequences were obtained from PBMCs. The CDR3 reads CASSSFILAESSYEQYF. The DNA of the CDR3 is TGTGCCAGCAGCTCGTTCATTCTAGCGGAGAGCTCCTACGAGCAGTACTTC.